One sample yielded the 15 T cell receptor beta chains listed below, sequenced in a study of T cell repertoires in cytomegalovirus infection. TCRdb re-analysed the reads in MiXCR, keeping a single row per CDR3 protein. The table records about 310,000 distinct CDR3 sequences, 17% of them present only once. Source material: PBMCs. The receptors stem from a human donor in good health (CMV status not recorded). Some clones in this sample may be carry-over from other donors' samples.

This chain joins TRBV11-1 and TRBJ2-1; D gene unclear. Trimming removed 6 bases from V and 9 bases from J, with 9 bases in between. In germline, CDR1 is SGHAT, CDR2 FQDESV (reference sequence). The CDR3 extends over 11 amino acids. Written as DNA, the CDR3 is TGTGCCAGCAGTTCACCCCGTGAGCAGTTCTTC. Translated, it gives CASSSPREQFF.

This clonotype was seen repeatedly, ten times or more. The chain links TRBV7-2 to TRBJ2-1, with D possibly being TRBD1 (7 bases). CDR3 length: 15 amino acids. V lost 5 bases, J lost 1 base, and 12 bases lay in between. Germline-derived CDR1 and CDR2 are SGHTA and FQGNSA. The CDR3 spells CASSPPGGSYNEQFF. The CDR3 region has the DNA TGTGCCAGCAGCCCTCCAGGGGGGTCCTACAATGAGCAGTTCTTC.

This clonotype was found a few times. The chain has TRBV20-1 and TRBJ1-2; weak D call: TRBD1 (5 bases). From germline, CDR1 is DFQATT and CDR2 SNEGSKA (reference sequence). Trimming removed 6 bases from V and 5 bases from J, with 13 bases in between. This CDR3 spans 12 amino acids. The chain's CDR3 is CSAPLGDYGYTF. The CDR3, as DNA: TGCAGTGCCCCGCTGGGGGATTATGGCTACACCTTC.

CDR3 protein: CSAREPGRGSYEQYF. In DNA form, the CDR3 reads TGCAGTGCTAGAGAGCCGGGACGGGGGTCCTACGAGCAGTACTTC. The chain carries TRBV20-1 and TRBJ2-7, with D perhaps matching TRBD2 (6 bases). V was pared by 0 bases and J by 1 base, with 13 bases between. Per the germline V gene, CDR1 is DFQATT and CDR2 is SNEGSKA (reference sequence). The CDR3 spans 15 residues.

CDR3 amino acids: CASSPTGVESGIRGYTF. DNA of the CDR3: TGTGCCAGCAGCCCCACAGGGGTCGAGAGCGGTATAAGAGGCTACACCTTC. The V gene is TRBV6-1, the J gene TRBJ1-2; 7 bases agree with TRBD1. Germline CDR1 and CDR2: MNHNS and SASEGT. V was clipped by 6 bases and J by 8 bases; unmatched bases: 21. This CDR3 region has 17 residues.

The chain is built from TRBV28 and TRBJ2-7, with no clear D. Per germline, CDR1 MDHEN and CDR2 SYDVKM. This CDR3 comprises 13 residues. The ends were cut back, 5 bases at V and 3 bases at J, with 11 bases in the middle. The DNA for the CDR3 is TGTGCCAGCAGTCCCCCTCCGAGCTACGAGCAGTACTTC. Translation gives CASSPPPSYEQYF.

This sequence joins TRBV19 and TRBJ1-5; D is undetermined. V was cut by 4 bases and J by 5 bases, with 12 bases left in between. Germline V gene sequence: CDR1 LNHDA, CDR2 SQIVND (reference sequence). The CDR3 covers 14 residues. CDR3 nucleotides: TGTGCCAGTAGTAGGACGCCAGCCGATCAGCCCCAGCATTTT. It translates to CASSRTPADQPQHF.

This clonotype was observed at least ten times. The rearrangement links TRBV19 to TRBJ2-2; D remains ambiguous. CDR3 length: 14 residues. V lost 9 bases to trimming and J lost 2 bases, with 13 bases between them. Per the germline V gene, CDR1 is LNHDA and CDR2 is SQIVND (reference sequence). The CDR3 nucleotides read TGTGCCAGCAGACTTATACTCAACACCGGGGAGCTGTTTTTT. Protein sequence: CASRLILNTGELFF. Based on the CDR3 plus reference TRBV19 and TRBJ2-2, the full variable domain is DGGITQSPKYLFRKEGQNVTLSCEQNLNHDAMYWYRQDPGQGLRLIYYSQIVNDFQKGDIAEGYSVSREKKESFPLTVTSAQKNPTAFYLCASRLILNTGELFFGEGSRLTVL.

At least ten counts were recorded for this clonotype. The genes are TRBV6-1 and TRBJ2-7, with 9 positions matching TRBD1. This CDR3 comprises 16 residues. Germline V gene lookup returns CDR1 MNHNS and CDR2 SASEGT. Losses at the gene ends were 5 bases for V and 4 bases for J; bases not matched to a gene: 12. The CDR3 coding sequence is TGTGCCAGCAGTAACTTACCGGGACAGGGCTCGTACGAGCAGTACTTC. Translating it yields CASSNLPGQGSYEQYF.

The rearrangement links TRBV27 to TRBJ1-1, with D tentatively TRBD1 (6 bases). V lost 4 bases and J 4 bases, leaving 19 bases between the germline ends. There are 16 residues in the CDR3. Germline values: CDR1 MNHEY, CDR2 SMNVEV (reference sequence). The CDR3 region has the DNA TGTGCCAGCAGTTCTCTCAGCGGGGGCAGGGTCACTGAAGCTTTCTTT. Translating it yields CASSSLSGGRVTEAFF.

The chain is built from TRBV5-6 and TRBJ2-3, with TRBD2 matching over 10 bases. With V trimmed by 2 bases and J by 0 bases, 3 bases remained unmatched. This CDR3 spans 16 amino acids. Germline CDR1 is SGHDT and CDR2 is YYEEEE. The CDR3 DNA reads TGTGCCAGCAGCTTTCGACTAGCGGGTAGCACAGATACGCAGTATTTT. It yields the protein CASSFRLAGSTDTQYF.

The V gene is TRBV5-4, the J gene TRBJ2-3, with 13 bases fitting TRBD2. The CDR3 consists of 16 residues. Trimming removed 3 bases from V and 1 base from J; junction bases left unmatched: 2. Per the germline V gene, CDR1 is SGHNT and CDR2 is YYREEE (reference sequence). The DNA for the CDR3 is TGTGCCAGCAGCTGGGGGACTAGCGGGGGCACAGATACGCAGTATTTT. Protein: CASSWGTSGGTDTQYF.

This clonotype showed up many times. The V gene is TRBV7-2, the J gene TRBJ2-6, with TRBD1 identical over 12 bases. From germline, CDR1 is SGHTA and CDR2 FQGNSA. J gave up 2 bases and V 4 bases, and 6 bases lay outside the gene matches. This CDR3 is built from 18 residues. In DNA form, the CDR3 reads TGTGCCAGCAGCTCAAGAGGGACAGGGGGCACTGGGGCCAACGTCCTGACTTTC. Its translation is CASSSRGTGGTGANVLTF.

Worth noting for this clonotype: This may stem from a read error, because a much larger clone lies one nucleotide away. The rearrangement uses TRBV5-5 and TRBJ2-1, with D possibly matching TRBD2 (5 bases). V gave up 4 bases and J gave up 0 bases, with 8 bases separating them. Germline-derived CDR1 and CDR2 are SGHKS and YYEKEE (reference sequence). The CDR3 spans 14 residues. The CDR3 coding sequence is TGTGCCAGCAGCCGGGAAAGCTCCTACAATGAGCAGTTCTTC. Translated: CASSRESSYNEQFF.

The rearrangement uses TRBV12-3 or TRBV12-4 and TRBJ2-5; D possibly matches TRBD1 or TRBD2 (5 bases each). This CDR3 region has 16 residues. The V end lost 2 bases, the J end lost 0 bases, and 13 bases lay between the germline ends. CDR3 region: CASSLRPGPDQETQYF. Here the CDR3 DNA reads TGTGCCAGCAGTTTACGACCGGGGCCAGACCAAGAGACCCAGTACTTC.